Listed here are 5 T cell receptor beta chains from one sample, sequenced in a study of CD8+ T cells in alopecia areata (dated by TCRdb to the late 2010s). The time point label on this specimen signifies: baseline before oral tofacitinib. Library preparation employed the immunoSEQ multiplex PCR assay. For TCR sequencing, RNA was extracted from every sample and reverse transcribed into cDNA to serve as template. TCRdb retrieved this table from immuneACCESS and kept in-frame rearrangements only. Not all clones are present; in checked studies, unresolved V genes account for under half, and no reason is known for the remainder. For this sample the table gives about 69,000 clones, of which about three fifths were detected only once. The top ten clonotypes cover more than 15% of the sample. The sample here was CD8+ T cells sorted from blood, taken at week 0. All receptors come from a human donor with alopecia areata.

The genes are TRBV25-1 and TRBJ1-4; TRBD1 agrees at 7 bases. V gave up 2 bases and J gave up 7 bases; unmatched junction bases: 4. Germline values: CDR1 MGHDK, CDR2 SYGVNS. The CDR3 runs 14 residues. The CDR3 coding sequence is TGTGCCAGCAGTGAACGAGGGGGCGGTGAAAAACTGTTTTTT. Encoded protein: CASSERGGGEKLFF.

V and J are TRBV27 and TRBJ1-2, with D maybe TRBD1 (5 bases). Trimming pared 5 bases from V and 6 bases from J, leaving 13 bases between. The CDR3 consists of 13 residues. Germline V lookup: CDR1 MNHEY, CDR2 SMNVEV (reference sequence). The CDR3 region has the DNA TGTGCCAGCAGTAGGATCAAAGGGGATGGCTACACCTTC. This gives the protein CASSRIKGDGYTF.

The chain carries TRBV7-9 and TRBJ2-1; no clear D gene. V shed 5 bases and J shed 8 bases, with 19 bases lying between them. The CDR3 runs 15 residues. The V gene's germline CDR1 is SEHNR and CDR2 FQNEAQ (reference sequence). CDR3 amino acids: CASSRPWDGSDEQFF. As DNA, the CDR3 is TGTGCCAGCAGCCGACCGTGGGATGGTTCGGATGAGCAGTTCTTC.

The gene calls are TRBV29-1 and TRBJ2-2; D not certain. Germline V gene data show CDR1 as SQVTM and CDR2 as ANQGSEA. With 4 bases removed from V and 2 bases from J, the gap between germline ends came to 8 bases. The CDR3 has 13 residues. The CDR3 loop reads CSVVLPNTGELFF. The CDR3 DNA follows: TGCAGCGTTGTGCTGCCTAACACCGGGGAGCTGTTTTTT.

The V and J genes are TRBV6-5 and TRBJ2-3; maybe TRBD2 (6 bases). V was pared by 6 bases and J by 5 bases, with 18 bases between. The CDR3 spans 15 residues. The germline V gene encodes CDR1 MNHEY and CDR2 SVGAGI. CDR3 sequence: CASRPSEGTQDTQYF. CDR3 coding DNA: TGTGCCAGCAGGCCTTCGGAGGGGACTCAAGATACGCAGTATTTT.